The 28 T cell receptor beta chains below all came from one sample that was sequenced in a study of cytomegalovirus exposure and HLA in healthy donors. PCR amplification relied on 60 Vbeta primers (plus 13 Jbeta primers). Using immunoSEQ multiplex PCR, the repertoire was profiled, and TCRdb retains in-frame clones only, with some absent. This table has some 150,000 clones, about 75% appearing once. The specimen was PBMCs. The origin of the receptors is a man aged 25-45 years in good health and CMV-seronegative.

This chain connects TRBV28 to TRBJ2-3, with 7 bases matching TRBD2. Germline V gives CDR1 MDHEN, CDR2 SYDVKM. The CDR3 consists of 14 residues. V was clipped by 6 bases and J by 7 bases; unmatched bases: 10. This CDR3 reads CASSLLTSANTQYF. The DNA for the CDR3 is TGTGCCAGCAGCCTCCTCACTAGCGCGAATACGCAGTATTTT. Drawing the rest from reference TRBV28 and TRBJ2-3, the complete variable domain is DVKVTQSSRYLVKRTGEKVFLECVQDMDHENMFWYRQDPGLGLRLIYFSYDVKMKEKGDIPEGYSVSREKKERFSLILESASTNQTSMYLCASSLLTSANTQYFGPGTRLTVL.

The J gene is TRBJ2-2, the V gene TRBV28, with a possible D match to TRBD2 (6 bases). The CDR3 is made up of 15 amino acids. Germline V gives CDR1 MDHEN, CDR2 SYDVKM. Trimming shortened V by 5 bases and J by 5 bases, and 15 bases separated the two germline ends. CDR3 protein: CASSVPGLSTGELFF. The CDR3 DNA reads TGTGCCAGCAGTGTACCGGGACTTTCTACCGGGGAGCTGTTTTTT.

The V and J genes are TRBV5-6 and TRBJ2-1; possibly TRBD1 for D (6 bases). The CDR3 consists of 12 residues. Germline V gene lookup returns CDR1 SGHDT and CDR2 YYEEEE. V lost 0 bases, J lost 8 bases, and 6 bases lay in between. The CDR3 nucleotides are TGTGCCAGCAGCTTGGCAGGGGATGAGCAGTTCTTC. The encoded protein is CASSLAGDEQFF.

The chain is built from TRBV2 and TRBJ1-4; 12 bases agree with TRBD1. The CDR3 is 17 amino acids. The germline gives CDR1 SNHLY, CDR2 FYNNEI. Trimming cost V 4 bases and J 6 bases; bases outside gene matches: 9. The CDR3 sequence: CASSAPRDRGRDEKLFF. Written as DNA, the CDR3 is TGTGCCAGCAGTGCCCCCCGGGACAGGGGGCGTGATGAAAAACTGTTTTTT.

This chain connects TRBV11-2 to TRBJ1-1; D perhaps matches TRBD1 (6 bases). The length of the CDR3 is 15 residues. The V and J ends lost 4 bases and 2 bases respectively, with 14 bases between them. Germline loops: CDR1 SGHAT, CDR2 FQNNGV. CDR3 DNA sequence: TGTGCCAGCAGCTGGAGGGGGGGAGGAAACACTGAAGCTTTCTTT. Protein sequence: CASSWRGGGNTEAFF.

This chain connects TRBV16 to TRBJ2-3, with a possible D match to TRBD2 (5 bases). The germline V gene encodes CDR1 KGHSY and CDR2 FQNENV. Trimming shortened V by 1 base and J by 4 bases, and 9 bases separated the two germline ends. The CDR3 spans 14 residues. The CDR3 loop reads CASSQWESPDTQYF. In DNA form, the CDR3 reads TGTGCCAGCAGCCAATGGGAGTCGCCAGATACGCAGTATTTT.

This clone has a single count. This rearrangement joins TRBV5-1 to TRBJ2-5; 9 nucleotides agree with TRBD1. The J call may be incorrect, as the DNA end agrees better with TRBJ2-7. The CDR3 consists of 17 residues. CDR1 SGHRS and CDR2 YFSETQ come from the germline V gene. The CDR3 reads CASSLAGDRVGSYEQYF. CDR3 bases: TGCGCCAGCAGCTTGGCCGGGGACAGGGTAGGGTCCTACGAGCAGTACTTC.

Only a few counts were recorded for this clone. In DNA, the CDR3 is TGTGCCAGCAGCCAGAGTCGAGTCGCTGAGCAGTTCTTC. It is translated as CASSQSRVAEQFF. The V gene is TRBV4-2, the J gene TRBJ2-1; D call uncertain. V was clipped by 3 bases and J by 9 bases, with 12 bases between them. CDR1 LGHNA and CDR2 YNFKEQ come from the germline V gene. The CDR3 has 13 amino acids.

The rearrangement uses TRBV10-3 and TRBJ2-1; 10 bases align to TRBD1. The J segment lost 6 bases and the V segment lost 0 bases, leaving 5 bases of the junction unmatched. The CDR3 is made up of 16 amino acids. CDR1 and CDR2 (germline): ENHRY, SYGVKD. CDR3 residues: CAISESWTGGPNEQFF. CDR3 DNA sequence: TGTGCCATCAGTGAGTCCTGGACAGGGGGGCCCAATGAGCAGTTCTTC.

The chain joins TRBV27 to TRBJ2-5; 8 positions match TRBD2. The ends lost 2 bases at V and 5 bases at J; junction bases unmatched: 10. There are 16 residues in the CDR3. CDR1 MNHEY and CDR2 SMNVEV come from the germline V gene (reference sequence). CDR3 DNA: TGTGCCAGCAGTTTAACGAAGCGGGAGTGGCTGGAGACCCAGTACTTC. As protein: CASSLTKREWLETQYF.

The chain links TRBV7-2 to TRBJ2-3; 8 nucleotides match TRBD2. V lost 1 base to trimming and J lost 2 bases; unmatched junction nucleotides: 5. Per the germline V gene, CDR1 is SGHTA and CDR2 is FQGNSA. The CDR3 has 16 residues. This CDR3 is CASSLGNSGVTDTQYF. CDR3 coding DNA: TGTGCCAGCAGCTTAGGGAATAGCGGGGTCACAGATACGCAGTATTTT.

V is TRBV13 and J is TRBJ2-7, with D unclear. Trimming left V 0 bases short and J 2 bases short, with 8 bases between. The CDR3 loop spans 14 amino acids. Germline values: CDR1 PRHDT, CDR2 FYEKMQ (reference sequence). The DNA for the CDR3 is TGTGCCAGCAGCTTAGGGCGGAATACCTACGAGCAGTACTTC. Its translation: CASSLGRNTYEQYF.

The rearrangement uses TRBV4-1 and TRBJ1-3; 8 bases match TRBD1. CDR3 length equals 19 residues. V shed 0 bases and J 2 bases; nucleotides not matched to a gene: 12. Per the germline V gene, CDR1 is MGHRA and CDR2 is YSYEKL. The CDR3, as DNA: TGCGCCAGCAGCCAAGACTTTGCGCCAGGGGGCTTGGCTGGAAACACCATATATTTT. Protein: CASSQDFAPGGLAGNTIYF.

This chain links TRBV6-1 with TRBJ2-3; no firm D call. The CDR3 consists of 12 residues. Germline V lookup: CDR1 MNHNS, CDR2 SASEGT. V was trimmed by 6 bases and J by 2 bases, leaving 6 bases between them. The CDR3: CASSEITDTQYF. As DNA, the CDR3 is TGTGCCAGCAGCGAGATCACAGATACGCAGTATTTT.

The sample holds one count of this clone. The CDR3 DNA follows: TGTGCCAGCAGCCTGGGGACAGGGGACAACACTGAAGCTTTCTTT. Translation: CASSLGTGDNTEAFF. The chain employs TRBV5-8 and TRBJ1-1, with 10 nucleotides matching TRBD1. Germline V CDR1 and CDR2: SGHTS, YDEGEE. Losses at the gene ends were 4 bases for V and 2 bases for J; bases not matched to a gene: 5. The CDR3 contains 15 residues.

Concerning this clone: The junction differs from germline at one of its ends, possibly a read error. The chain links TRBV28 to TRBJ2-4, with D perhaps TRBD2 (5 bases). The germline V gene encodes CDR1 MDHEN and CDR2 SYDVKM. This CDR3 spans 15 amino acids. The CDR3 loop reads CASSPAWRAGNSQYF. Here the CDR3 DNA reads TGTGCCAGCAGTCCGGCGTGGCGGGCAGGAAACAGTCAGTACTTC.

The chain is built from TRBV2 and TRBJ2-1; possible D gene TRBD2, 7 bases. This CDR3 has 14 amino acids. Germline V lookup: CDR1 SNHLY, CDR2 FYNNEI. With 5 bases removed from V and 5 bases from J, the gap between germline ends came to 13 bases. As DNA, the CDR3 is TGTGCCAGCAGTAGGGAGGGGGGGAACAATGAGCAGTTCTTC. Its translation is CASSREGGNNEQFF.

The V gene is TRBV28, the J gene TRBJ1-3, with 9 bases aligning to TRBD1. The CDR3 runs to 14 residues. V was clipped by 11 bases and J by 4 bases; unmatched bases: 9. Germline V gene sequence: CDR1 MDHEN, CDR2 SYDVKM. The CDR3 spells CAGGKGQGGNTIYF. CDR3 nucleotides: TGTGCCGGGGGAAAGGGACAGGGCGGAAACACCATATATTTT.

The chain has TRBV9 and TRBJ2-7; 7 bases are shared with TRBD1. V shed 4 bases and J 4 bases; nucleotides not matched to a gene: 8. CDR3 length: 14 amino acids. Germline V gene sequence: CDR1 SGDLS, CDR2 YYNGEE. CDR3 nucleotide sequence: TGTGCCAGCAGCCCGGCGACAGGGAGATACGAGCAGTACTTC. Encoded protein: CASSPATGRYEQYF.

This clone appeared a few times. The gene calls are TRBV5-1 and TRBJ1-1; 8 bases map to TRBD1. With 2 bases clipped from V and 5 bases from J, the junction kept 5 bases outside the gene matches. From germline, CDR1 is SGHRS and CDR2 YFSETQ. This CDR3 has 14 amino acids. CDR3 loop: CASSFQGARTEAFF. CDR3 in DNA: TGCGCCAGCAGCTTCCAGGGGGCGCGGACTGAAGCTTTCTTT.

The chain combines TRBV5-4 with TRBJ1-2, with D possibly being TRBD1 (6 bases). The CDR3 has 15 residues. Germline CDR1 and CDR2: SGHNT and YYREEE (reference sequence). The V gene lost 1 base and the J gene lost 8 bases, with 18 bases spanning the gap. The CDR3 nucleotides are TGTGCCAGCAGCTTGAGGGGGTTATGGGATAACGGCTACACCTTC. Protein sequence: CASSLRGLWDNGYTF. The full variable domain, completed using reference TRBV5-4 and TRBJ1-2, is ETGVTQSPTHLIKTRGQQVTLRCSSQSGHNTVSWYQQALGQGPQFIFQYYREEENGRGNFPPRFSGLQFPNYSSELNVNALELDDSALYLCASSLRGLWDNGYTFGSGTRLTVV.

The CDR3 region is CASSIYGGLEETQYF. CDR3 in DNA: TGTGCCAGCAGCATCTACGGGGGATTGGAAGAGACCCAGTACTTC. This sequence joins TRBV28 and TRBJ2-5; possibly TRBD2 for D (6 bases). The germline CDR1 and CDR2 sequences are MDHEN and SYDVKM. Deletions cut 6 bases from V and 3 bases from J, with 17 bases between. This CDR3 has 15 amino acids. Full variable domain (rest looked up from reference TRBV28 and TRBJ2-5): DVKVTQSSRYLVKRTGEKVFLECVQDMDHENMFWYRQDPGLGLRLIYFSYDVKMKEKGDIPEGYSVSREKKERFSLILESASTNQTSMYLCASSIYGGLEETQYFGPGTRLLVL.

The chain carries TRBV5-4 and TRBJ2-3; TRBD2 agrees at 9 bases. V trimming: 6 bases; J trimming: 5 bases; junction bases outside the gene matches: 10. The CDR3 is made up of 15 amino acids. The germline V gene has CDR1 SGHNT and CDR2 YYREEE (reference sequence). The CDR3 nucleotides read TGTGCCAGCACCCCCCGGGGAGCGGGGGGAGATACGCAGTATTTT. Protein sequence: CASTPRGAGGDTQYF.

This clone was seen a few times. The chain has TRBV18 and TRBJ2-7; D possibly corresponds to TRBD1 (6 bases). Germline V CDR1 and CDR2: KGHSH, LQKENI. The length of the CDR3 is 17 residues. V lost 1 base and J 6 bases, leaving 22 bases between the germline ends. CDR3 amino acids: CASSPLQTGLAVGEQYF. Written as DNA, the CDR3 is TGTGCCAGCTCACCACTCCAGACAGGACTGGCAGTGGGCGAGCAGTACTTC.

The chain joins TRBV7-6 to TRBJ1-6; 7 positions match TRBD1. The V gene end was trimmed by 5 bases and the J gene end by 7 bases; junction bases not matched to a gene: 8. Germline V lookup: CDR1 SGHVS, CDR2 FNYEAQ. The CDR3 consists of 15 residues. The CDR3 loop reads CASSTGGQKNSPLHF. CDR3 sequence (DNA): TGTGCCAGCAGCACCGGGGGACAGAAGAATTCACCCCTCCACTTT.

A remark on this clone: The junction departs from germline at one end; a sequencing error may be responsible. The V gene is TRBV19, the J gene TRBJ1-2; 7 nucleotides line up with TRBD1. The CDR3 runs 14 residues. CDR1 and CDR2 from the germline V gene are LNHDA and SQIVND (reference sequence). CDR3 sequence: CASSSPGGNSGYTF. DNA for the CDR3: TGTGCCAGTAGTAGTCCAGGGGGGAACTCTGGCTACACCTTC.

The chain uses TRBV27 and TRBJ2-7; D might be TRBD1 (6 bases). This CDR3 spans 14 amino acids. Germline V gene data show CDR1 as MNHEY and CDR2 as SMNVEV (reference sequence). V lost 6 bases and J 0 bases, leaving 12 bases between the germline ends. The CDR3 spells CASSPDRVSYEQYF. CDR3 sequence (DNA): TGTGCCAGCAGCCCGGACAGAGTCTCCTACGAGCAGTACTTC.

J is TRBJ1-1 and V is TRBV29-1; 12 bases are a match to TRBD1. Germline V gene sequence: CDR1 SQVTM, CDR2 ANQGSEA. J was trimmed by 5 bases and V by 6 bases; bases with no gene match: 10. The CDR3 consists of 15 residues. The CDR3 loop reads CSVVSRDRGQTEAFF. Written as DNA, the CDR3 is TGCAGCGTAGTGAGCCGGGACAGGGGGCAAACTGAAGCTTTCTTT.